These 27 T cell receptor beta chains originate from one sample sequenced in a study of PD-1 blockade in classical Hodgkin lymphoma (dated by TCRdb to the early 2020s). Reading the label with the study, this specimen's time point is: cycle 1 day 1 (C1D1), immediately before nivolumab initiation. Every trial patient had relapsed following autologous stem cell transplantation, and prior brentuximab vedotin exposure was what differed among cohorts A, B and C. Using a Miltenyi CD4+ T cell isolation kit, CD4+ T cells were purified from thawed PBMCs through magnetic negative selection. Library construction relied on the immunoSEQ multiplex PCR assay. The table comes from immuneACCESS by way of TCRdb, which keeps in-frame sequences with V and J called. Part of the clones is missing from these tables; in studies checked, under half for an unresolved V gene and the rest for unknown reasons. The sample yields tens of thousands of clones; about three quarters were counted once. Approximately 2.4% of the sample belongs to the ten largest clones.

Here the sequenced sample was CD4+ T cells from blood, taken at baseline. Every receptor here comes from a human donor with classical Hodgkin lymphoma.

This sequence joins TRBV7-2 and TRBJ1-1; no definite D call. V was shortened by 8 bases and J by 7 bases, with 8 bases between the two germline ends. This CDR3 contains 10 residues. Germline assignment: CDR1 SGHTA and CDR2 FQGNSA. Here the CDR3 DNA reads TGTGCCAGCGGACTTATTGAAGCTTTCTTT. Protein sequence: CASGLIEAFF.

The chain joins TRBV4-3 to TRBJ1-2, with 7 bases that match TRBD1. The CDR3 has 17 amino acids. The junction had 8 bases not matched to a gene; V was cut back by 0 bases and J by 1 base. From germline, CDR1 is LGHNA and CDR2 YSLEER. CDR3 residues: CASSQDGWGQINYGYTF. Here the CDR3 DNA reads TGCGCCAGCAGCCAAGATGGATGGGGACAGATTAACTATGGCTACACCTTC.

V gene TRBV30 combines with J gene TRBJ2-3; 9 nucleotides align to TRBD2. This CDR3 is built from 13 residues. Germline CDR1 reads GTSNPN; CDR2 reads SVGIG (reference sequence). V was clipped by 7 bases and J by 0 bases; unmatched bases: 2. CDR3 nucleotides: TGTGCCTCGACTAGCGGTAGCACAGATACGCAGTATTTT. Translated, it gives CASTSGSTDTQYF.

This chain joins TRBV9 and TRBJ2-3, with TRBD2 matching 13 bases. Germline assignment: CDR1 SGDLS and CDR2 YYNGEE. The CDR3 is 16 residues long. Trimming at V came to 3 bases and at J to 5 bases, leaving 6 bases not matched to a gene. The CDR3, as DNA: TGTGCCAGCAGCGAACTAGCGGGGGGGCATGTAGATACGCAGTATTTT. Its protein product is CASSELAGGHVDTQYF.

The V call is TRBV27, the J call TRBJ2-3; 8 bases agree with TRBD2. V was clipped by 4 bases and J by 1 base; unmatched bases: 13. The CDR3 is 18 residues long. The germline gives CDR1 MNHEY, CDR2 SMNVEV (reference sequence). CDR3 sequence reads: CASSSPSRTSRGTDTQYF. As DNA, the CDR3 is TGTGCCAGCAGTTCGCCTTCTAGGACTAGCCGGGGCACAGATACGCAGTATTTT.

The V and J genes are TRBV15 and TRBJ1-2; 7 bases line up with TRBD1. V was pared by 4 bases and J by 2 bases, with 7 bases of the junction left unmatched. This CDR3 has 15 residues. The germline V gene has CDR1 LNHNV and CDR2 YYDKDF (reference sequence). The CDR3 here is CATSNFWDSNYGYTF. The CDR3, as DNA: TGTGCCACCAGCAACTTCTGGGACAGCAACTATGGCTACACCTTC.

The chain has TRBV19 and TRBJ2-1; no clear D gene. V was shortened by 1 base and J by 4 bases, with 11 bases between the two germline ends. The germline V gene has CDR1 LNHDA and CDR2 SQIVND (reference sequence). The CDR3 has 15 residues. Here the CDR3 reads CASSIVGTLYNEQFF. In DNA, the CDR3 is TGTGCCAGTAGTATAGTAGGCACCCTTTACAATGAGCAGTTCTTC.

The rearrangement uses TRBV20-1 and TRBJ1-2; D not certain. The ends were cut back, 8 bases at V and 7 bases at J, with 11 bases in the middle. CDR1 and CDR2 from the germline V gene are DFQATT and SNEGSKA (reference sequence). This CDR3 has 10 residues. The CDR3 sequence: CSPHSAGYTF. The DNA for the CDR3 is TGCAGTCCCCACTCGGCTGGCTACACCTTC.

The CDR3 here is CASSLALPGQYGYTF. The CDR3 DNA is TGTGCCAGCAGCTTAGCGCTCCCAGGACAGTATGGCTACACCTTC. The genes are TRBV7-2 and TRBJ1-2; tentatively, D is TRBD1 (6 bases). The CDR3 sequence is 15 residues long. The ends were cut back, 0 bases at V and 5 bases at J, with 13 bases in the middle. Per germline, CDR1 SGHTA and CDR2 FQGNSA.

The chain joins TRBV5-1 to TRBJ2-7, with 9 bases lining up with TRBD1. The CDR3 is 15 amino acids. J gave up 2 bases and V 2 bases, and 5 bases lay outside the gene matches. Germline V gene sequence: CDR1 SGHRS, CDR2 YFSETQ. The CDR3 nucleotides are TGCGCCAGCAGCTTAGGGGACAGGGATGCCTACGAGCAGTACTTC. Encoded protein: CASSLGDRDAYEQYF. Based on the CDR3 plus reference TRBV5-1 and TRBJ2-7, the full variable domain is KAGVTQTPRYLIKTRGQQVTLSCSPISGHRSVSWYQQTPGQGLQFLFEYFSETQRNKGNFPGRFSGRQFSNSRSEMNVSTLELGDSALYLCASSLGDRDAYEQYFGPGTRLTVT.

The rearrangement uses TRBV4-2 and TRBJ2-2; tentatively, D is TRBD2 (5 bases). Per the germline V gene, CDR1 is LGHNA and CDR2 is YNFKEQ. V lost 0 bases and J 6 bases, leaving 5 bases between the germline ends. The CDR3 is 13 residues long. CDR3 DNA: TGTGCCAGCAGCCAAGAAGCGGCCGGGGAGCTGTTTTTT. Translating it yields CASSQEAAGELFF.

The chain carries TRBV4-2 and TRBJ1-2; no definite D call. The germline CDR1 and CDR2 sequences are LGHNA and YNFKEQ. This CDR3 is built from 13 residues. The V gene lost 3 bases and the J gene lost 5 bases, with 10 bases spanning the gap. For the CDR3, the DNA is TGTGCCAGCAGCCACTCCACCGAATATGGCTACACCTTC. Translating gives CASSHSTEYGYTF.

As DNA, the CDR3 is TGTGCCAGTAGTGTCAGGCTCGTGGCCTATGGCTACACCTTC. Amino acid sequence: CASSVRLVAYGYTF. The rearrangement links TRBV19 to TRBJ1-2; D gene uncertain. Germline V gene lookup returns CDR1 LNHDA and CDR2 SQIVND (reference sequence). The CDR3 contains 14 residues. With 5 bases removed from V and 4 bases from J, the gap between germline ends came to 14 bases.

J is TRBJ1-2 and V is TRBV5-1, with D perhaps matching TRBD1 (6 bases). V lost 4 bases and J lost 3, with 16 bases in between. The V gene's germline CDR1 is SGHRS and CDR2 YFSETQ. The CDR3 contains 15 residues. The CDR3 sequence is CASSPDGGRDYGYTF. The CDR3 bases are TGCGCCAGCAGCCCCGACGGGGGGCGCGACTATGGCTACACCTTC.

The chain carries TRBV6-1 and TRBJ1-2; possible D gene TRBD1, 6 bases. Trimming cost V 6 bases and J 4 bases, with 12 bases left between them. CDR3 length: 13 residues. Germline CDR1 and CDR2: MNHNS and SASEGT. For the CDR3, the DNA is TGTGCCAGCAGCGAGGGACAAGGCTATGGCTACACCTTC. This codes for CASSEGQGYGYTF.

The rearrangement joins TRBV19 to TRBJ1-1, with a weak D call TRBD1 (5 bases). The V end lost 6 bases, the J end lost 6 bases, and 17 bases lay between the germline ends. CDR1 is LNHDA, CDR2 SQIVND, per germline (reference sequence). There are 14 residues in the CDR3. CDR3 in amino acids: CASRHTGQGAEAFF. In DNA, the CDR3 is TGTGCCAGTAGACATACCGGGCAGGGCGCTGAAGCTTTCTTT.

The V call is TRBV7-8, the J call TRBJ1-2, with D possibly matching TRBD1 (5 bases). Trimming took 6 bases from V and 1 from J, leaving 12 bases between them. Germline CDR1 reads SGHVS; CDR2 reads FQNEAQ. This CDR3 spans 14 amino acids. Written as DNA, the CDR3 is TGTGCCAGCAGTGACAGCTATTTTAACTATGGCTACACCTTC. Its translation: CASSDSYFNYGYTF.

The chain carries TRBV6-6 and TRBJ2-5, with a possible D match to TRBD2 (6 bases). Germline V CDR1 and CDR2: MNHNY, SVGAGI (reference sequence). The CDR3 totals 15 residues. Trimming removed 2 bases from V and 0 bases from J, with 10 bases in between. The CDR3 sequence is CASSYGGINQETQYF. DNA for the CDR3: TGTGCCAGCAGTTACGGGGGGATTAACCAAGAGACCCAGTACTTC.

This chain uses TRBV7-2 with TRBJ2-3, with D possibly being TRBD2 (6 bases). V gave up 5 bases and J gave up 2 bases, with 11 bases separating them. CDR1 SGHTA and CDR2 FQGNSA come from the germline V gene. CDR3 length equals 14 residues. The CDR3 loop is CASSPGELTDTQYF. The DNA of the CDR3 is TGTGCCAGCAGCCCGGGGGAACTCACAGATACGCAGTATTTT. Supplemented by reference TRBV7-2 and TRBJ2-3, the full variable domain reads GAGVSQSPSNKVTEKGKDVELRCDPISGHTALYWYRQSLGQGLEFLIYFQGNSAPDKSGLPSDRFSAERTGGSVSTLTIQRTQQEDSAVYLCASSPGELTDTQYFGPGTRLTVL.

This clone was detected once. In nucleotides, the CDR3 is TGTGCCAGCAGCCCTGGGGTAGATTTGTACACCGGGGAGCTGTTTTTT. Amino acids: CASSPGVDLYTGELFF. This chain joins TRBV7-9 and TRBJ2-2; D is ambiguous. The V gene's germline CDR1 is SEHNR and CDR2 FQNEAQ (reference sequence). V was trimmed by 5 bases and J by 3 bases, leaving 16 bases between them. CDR3 length: 16 residues.

The J gene is TRBJ2-5, the V gene TRBV7-3, with D possibly matching TRBD2 (5 bases). Deletions cut 5 bases from V and 2 bases from J, with 9 bases between. The CDR3 consists of 13 residues. Germline V CDR1 and CDR2: SGHTA, FQGTGA. The CDR3 loop reads CASSPGSQETQYF. For the CDR3, the DNA is TGTGCCAGCAGCCCGGGGTCTCAAGAGACCCAGTACTTC.

This sequence joins TRBV9 and TRBJ2-7; 11 bases are shared with TRBD2. The CDR3 totals 16 residues. Germline V CDR1 and CDR2: SGDLS, YYNGEE. Unmatched junction bases numbered 9, after V lost 1 base and J lost 6 bases. The CDR3 is CASSVTGTSGLGEQYF. CDR3 in DNA: TGTGCCAGCAGCGTAACCGGGACTAGCGGCCTCGGCGAGCAGTACTTC. The full variable domain, in which reference TRBV9 and TRBJ2-7 provide the parts outside the CDR3, is DSGVTQTPKHLITATGQRVTLRCSPRSGDLSVYWYQQSLDQGLQFLIQYYNGEERAKGNILERFSAQQFPDLHSELNLSSLELGDSALYFCASSVTGTSGLGEQYFGPGTRLTVT.

CDR3 bases: TGTGCCATCAGTGTTGGCGGACCGAGGAAACCTGAAGCTTTCTTT. Translation gives CAISVGGPRKPEAFF. V and J are TRBV10-3 and TRBJ1-1; D unclear. This CDR3 has 15 residues. The germline CDR1 and CDR2 sequences are ENHRY and SYGVKD. The ends were cut back, 4 bases at V and 6 bases at J, with 18 bases in the middle.

The chain uses TRBV30 and TRBJ1-5, with D unresolved. From germline, CDR1 is GTSNPN and CDR2 SVGIG (reference sequence). The CDR3 extends over 14 amino acids. V shed 0 bases and J shed 2 bases, with 8 bases lying between them. For the CDR3, the DNA is TGTGCCTGGAGTGTGGGCGGGGGCAATCAGCCCCAGCATTTT. Protein product: CAWSVGGGNQPQHF.

This clone was seen a few times. The chain has TRBV4-2 and TRBJ2-1; 9 positions match TRBD2. The V gene's germline CDR1 is LGHNA and CDR2 YNFKEQ. The CDR3 has 15 residues. Losses at the gene ends were 1 base for V and 3 bases for J; bases not matched to a gene: 1. CDR3 coding DNA: TGTGCCAGCAGCCAAGGCGGGGGGGGCTACAATGAGCAGTTCTTC. This sequence encodes CASSQGGGGYNEQFF.

This clone was observed once. The chain recombines TRBV6-1 with TRBJ1-1; the D is unclear. The germline V and J ends were trimmed by 1 base and 0 bases, with 9 bases remaining between them. The germline CDR1 and CDR2 sequences are MNHNS and SASEGT. The CDR3 loop spans 15 amino acids. The CDR3 loop is CASSEGYSMNTEAFF. In DNA, the CDR3 is TGTGCCAGCAGTGAAGGTTACAGCATGAACACTGAAGCTTTCTTT.

The chain joins TRBV9 to TRBJ2-2; D unclear. The CDR3 spans 17 residues. CDR1 and CDR2 (germline): SGDLS, YYNGEE. V gave up 0 bases and J gave up 0 bases, with 12 bases separating them. CDR3 sequence reads: CASSVAVGPANTGELFF. The DNA for the CDR3 is TGTGCCAGCAGCGTAGCTGTCGGGCCGGCGAACACCGGGGAGCTGTTTTTT.